The 19 T cell receptor beta chains presented below share a single source sample, sequenced in a study of technical replicates of blood from a few donors. This table comes from immunoSEQ multiplex PCR, and its TCRdb copy is limited to in-frame clones, with some not included. The top ten clones hold about 0.35% of a sample with 90,000 to 100,000 clones, roughly 94% of them seen once. Sequencing used T cells isolated from PBMCs. All receptors come from a human donor in good health.

The chain has TRBV5-5 and TRBJ2-5, with 14 bases identical to TRBD2. The CDR3 covers 14 residues. The ends lost 6 bases at V and 7 bases at J; junction bases unmatched: 5. The germline CDR1 and CDR2 sequences are SGHKS and YYEKEE (reference sequence). CDR3 amino acids: CASKGLAGDGTQYF. The CDR3, as DNA: TGTGCCAGCAAGGGACTAGCGGGAGATGGGACCCAGTACTTC.

The V and J genes are TRBV28 and TRBJ1-1; 9 positions match TRBD1. V gave up 1 base and J gave up 1 base; unmatched junction bases: 4. CDR1 is MDHEN and CDR2 is SYDVKM in the germline V gene. The CDR3 consists of 16 residues. CDR3 region: CASSLLRGQGNTEAFF. For the CDR3, the DNA is TGTGCCAGCAGTTTATTAAGGGGACAGGGGAACACTGAAGCTTTCTTT.

V gene TRBV6-1 combines with J gene TRBJ2-5; D is perhaps TRBD1 (5 bases). Germline assignment: CDR1 MNHNS and CDR2 SASEGT. Trimming cost V 5 bases and J 4 bases, with 11 bases left between them. This CDR3 comprises 13 residues. The chain's CDR3 is CASSLDRIETQYF. The DNA of the CDR3 is TGTGCCAGCAGTTTAGACAGAATAGAGACCCAGTACTTC.

The V gene is TRBV19, the J gene TRBJ1-1, with TRBD1 matching 8 bases. The ends lost 10 bases at V and 6 bases at J; junction bases unmatched: 10. CDR1 and CDR2 (germline): LNHDA, SQIVND (reference sequence). The CDR3 spans 13 residues. The CDR3 is CATTGGEVAEAFF. In DNA, the CDR3 is TGTGCCACCACAGGGGGAGAGGTTGCTGAAGCTTTCTTT. The whole variable domain, remainder taken from reference TRBV19 and TRBJ1-1, is DGGITQSPKYLFRKEGQNVTLSCEQNLNHDAMYWYRQDPGQGLRLIYYSQIVNDFQKGDIAEGYSVSREKKESFPLTVTSAQKNPTAFYLCATTGGEVAEAFFGQGTRLTVV.

The rearrangement uses TRBV19 and TRBJ1-2; 8 bases line up with TRBD1. Germline CDR1 and CDR2: LNHDA and SQIVND (reference sequence). The CDR3 is 16 amino acids. With 0 bases clipped from V and 4 bases from J, the junction kept 7 bases outside the gene matches. The CDR3 here is CASSIETGAASYGYTF. The DNA of the CDR3 is TGTGCCAGTAGTATAGAGACAGGGGCAGCTAGCTATGGCTACACCTTC. Full variable domain (missing parts from reference TRBV19 and TRBJ1-2): DGGITQSPKYLFRKEGQNVTLSCEQNLNHDAMYWYRQDPGQGLRLIYYSQIVNDFQKGDIAEGYSVSREKKESFPLTVTSAQKNPTAFYLCASSIETGAASYGYTFGSGTRLTVV.

This clone was seen once. The V gene is TRBV18, the J gene TRBJ1-1; perhaps TRBD1 as D (6 bases). The CDR3 runs to 17 residues. From germline, CDR1 is KGHSH and CDR2 LQKENI. The V gene lost 1 base and the J gene lost 2 bases, with 17 bases spanning the gap. The CDR3 nucleotides read TGTGCCAGCTCACCACGTTGGCTAGGGACACCTAACACTGAAGCTTTCTTT. It codes for CASSPRWLGTPNTEAFF.

The chain has TRBV19 and TRBJ2-3, with D tentatively TRBD1 (6 bases). V dropped 7 bases and J dropped 4 bases, with 18 bases sitting between them. The CDR3 runs 15 residues. Germline CDR1 LNHDA, CDR2 SQIVND (reference sequence). CDR3 residues: CASTLTGPNADTQYF. The CDR3 DNA follows: TGTGCCAGTACTCTTACAGGGCCGAACGCAGATACGCAGTATTTT.

The V gene is TRBV9, the J gene TRBJ2-3, with TRBD2 matching over 11 bases. V dropped 2 bases and J dropped 0; count of bases not matched to a gene: 8. The CDR3 is 18 amino acids. Germline V gives CDR1 SGDLS, CDR2 YYNGEE. The CDR3 loop reads CASSVGTSGSTSTDTQYF. DNA for the CDR3: TGTGCCAGCAGCGTTGGGACTAGCGGATCCACTAGCACAGATACGCAGTATTTT. Complete variable domain (other parts from reference TRBV9 and TRBJ2-3): DSGVTQTPKHLITATGQRVTLRCSPRSGDLSVYWYQQSLDQGLQFLIQYYNGEERAKGNILERFSAQQFPDLHSELNLSSLELGDSALYFCASSVGTSGSTSTDTQYFGPGTRLTVL.

The chain uses TRBV29-1 and TRBJ1-2; 7 bases agree with TRBD1. The germline gives CDR1 SQVTM, CDR2 ANQGSEA. This CDR3 is built from 12 residues. Unmatched junction bases numbered 1, after V lost 4 bases and J lost 2 bases. This CDR3 is CSVGQGNYGYTF. CDR3 DNA sequence: TGCAGCGTTGGACAGGGAAACTATGGCTACACCTTC.

The chain links TRBV7-8 to TRBJ2-1; D ambiguous. Germline V gene sequence: CDR1 SGHVS, CDR2 FQNEAQ. CDR3 length: 15 residues. V was clipped by 0 bases and J by 0 bases, with 6 bases between them. The CDR3 sequence: CASSLARSSYNEQFF. The CDR3, as DNA: TGTGCCAGCAGCTTAGCGAGAAGCTCCTACAATGAGCAGTTCTTC.

The chain is built from TRBV4-3 and TRBJ2-3; D is perhaps TRBD1 (6 bases). CDR1 is LGHNA, CDR2 YSLEER, per germline. V was clipped by 0 bases and J by 6 bases, with 10 bases between them. CDR3 length: 14 amino acids. The CDR3: CASSQDRGVDTQYF. The DNA for the CDR3 is TGCGCCAGCAGCCAAGACAGGGGCGTGGATACGCAGTATTTT.

V usage is TRBV18 and J usage is TRBJ2-1; 9 bases align to TRBD1. CDR3 size: 18 residues. Trimming removed 3 bases from V and 6 bases from J; junction bases left unmatched: 15. The germline V gene has CDR1 KGHSH and CDR2 LQKENI. Here the CDR3 reads CASSPFESPGTGINEQFF. Here the CDR3 DNA reads TGTGCCAGCTCACCTTTCGAAAGTCCCGGGACAGGGATCAATGAGCAGTTCTTC.

The V gene is TRBV28, the J gene TRBJ2-3; D is ambiguous. Germline loops: CDR1 MDHEN, CDR2 SYDVKM. The CDR3 consists of 13 residues. With 8 bases removed from V and 1 base from J, the gap between germline ends came to 10 bases. CDR3 protein: CASYSHRTDTQYF. As DNA, the CDR3 is TGTGCCAGCTATAGCCATCGCACAGATACGCAGTATTTT.

The chain employs TRBV9 and TRBJ2-3, with 10 bases that match TRBD1. After removal of 4 bases from V and 5 bases from J, the junction contained 10 bases not matched to a gene. Germline CDR1 is SGDLS and CDR2 is YYNGEE. CDR3 length equals 16 residues. CDR3 sequence (DNA): TGTGCCAGCAGCACGGACCCCGGGACAGGGGAAGATACGCAGTATTTT. This codes for CASSTDPGTGEDTQYF.

The chain is built from TRBV15 and TRBJ2-7; 7 bases are a match to TRBD1. CDR3 length: 17 amino acids. The germline V gene encodes CDR1 LNHNV and CDR2 YYDKDF (reference sequence). V dropped 5 bases and J dropped 2; count of bases not matched to a gene: 15. The CDR3 coding sequence is TGTGCCACCAGCCTCCATCCCGTAGGGGACAGTCCCTACGAGCAGTACTTC. Amino acids: CATSLHPVGDSPYEQYF.

The rearrangement uses TRBV21-1 and TRBJ1-1. TRBV21-1 is labeled a pseudogene. The CDR3 runs to 12 residues. Written as DNA, the CDR3 is TGTGCCAGCAGCAAAATAAGAGTTGAAGCTTTCTTT. This encodes CASSKIRVEAFF.

The genes are TRBV27 and TRBJ2-1, with D perhaps matching TRBD2 (5 bases). V was pared by 0 bases and J by 6 bases, with 9 bases between. Germline V gene sequence: CDR1 MNHEY, CDR2 SMNVEV (reference sequence). The CDR3 length is 14 residues. The CDR3 region is CASSLSAGSNEQFF. The CDR3 nucleotides read TGTGCCAGCAGTTTATCGGCTGGGAGCAATGAGCAGTTCTTC.

The chain uses TRBV4-1 and TRBJ2-7; D not resolved. CDR1 MGHRA and CDR2 YSYEKL come from the germline V gene. The germline V and J ends were trimmed by 1 base and 0 bases, with 10 bases remaining between them. CDR3 length equals 15 residues. The CDR3: CASSQVPLTSYEQYF. The CDR3 DNA reads TGCGCCAGCAGCCAAGTCCCGCTAACCTCCTACGAGCAGTACTTC.

This clone showed up just a few times. This chain links TRBV11-3 with TRBJ2-7; D unclear. CDR3 length equals 15 residues. With 2 bases removed from V and 6 bases from J, the gap between germline ends came to 17 bases. CDR1 and CDR2 from the germline V gene are SGHNT and YENEEA. The CDR3 protein is CASSLNRLVLPEQYF. CDR3 in DNA: TGTGCCAGCAGCTTAAATCGCCTAGTTCTTCCCGAGCAGTACTTC.